These 19 T cell receptor beta chains share one sample of origin, sequenced in a study of siplizumab effects on memory and regulatory T cells. Profiled with immunoSEQ multiplex PCR; TCRdb holds only in-frame clones, not every one. The sample gives 100,000 or so clones, 80% to 95% of which show up once; about 2.6% is in the top ten. Sequencing was carried out using CD4+ T cells sorted from blood. Receptor source: a human donor in good health. Some clones in this sample may be carry-over from other donors' samples.

The rearrangement joins TRBV6-1 to TRBJ1-5; 8 bases are a match to TRBD1. Trimming cost V 2 bases and J 0 bases; bases outside gene matches: 9. Germline lookup yields CDR1 MNHNS and CDR2 SASEGT. This CDR3 is 18 amino acids long. CDR3 region: CASSERPGGFNSNQPQHF. DNA of the CDR3: TGTGCCAGCAGTGAACGTCCAGGGGGCTTTAATAGCAATCAGCCCCAGCATTTT.

The chain links TRBV14 to TRBJ2-2; D gene uncertain. The CDR3 contains 13 residues. Germline lookup yields CDR1 SGHDN and CDR2 FVKESK. Trimming pared 1 base from V and 6 bases from J, leaving 6 bases between. CDR3 region: CASSQGLAGELFF. DNA for the CDR3: TGTGCCAGCAGCCAAGGTCTGGCCGGGGAGCTGTTTTTT.

This clone was seen a few times. DNA for the CDR3: TGTGCCAGCAGCTTGAGGGGTAGCGGGAGTAGAAATGAGCAGTTCTTC. It codes for CASSLRGSGSRNEQFF. The chain combines TRBV11-2 with TRBJ2-1; 9 bases map to TRBD2. The CDR3 loop spans 16 amino acids. V lost 3 bases to trimming and J lost 7 bases; unmatched junction nucleotides: 10. CDR1 is SGHAT and CDR2 is FQNNGV in the germline V gene. The whole variable domain, filled in from reference TRBV11-2 and TRBJ2-1, reads EAGVAQSPRYKIIEKRQSVAFWCNPISGHATLYWYQQILGQGPKLLIQFQNNGVVDDSQLPKDRFSAERLKGVDSTLKIQPAKLEDSAVYLCASSLRGSGSRNEQFFGPGTRLTVL.

The chain carries TRBV11-3 and TRBJ2-1; TRBD2 is a possible D gene (5 bases). Trimming took off 2 bases at V and 8 bases at J, with 10 bases between the two ends. Germline loops: CDR1 SGHNT, CDR2 YENEEA. The CDR3 runs to 13 residues. CDR3 region: CASSLNQRDEQFF. Written as DNA, the CDR3 is TGTGCCAGCAGCTTAAATCAGAGGGATGAGCAGTTCTTC.

The chain couples TRBV29-1 to TRBJ2-7; 13 bases fit TRBD2. Trimming at V came to 6 bases and at J to 3 bases, leaving 5 bases not matched to a gene. Germline values: CDR1 SQVTM, CDR2 ANQGSEA. This CDR3 is 14 amino acids long. Written as DNA, the CDR3 is TGCAGCGTCGGGGGACTAGCGGGGATCTACGAGCAGTACTTC. Its translation is CSVGGLAGIYEQYF.

The chain links TRBV6-1 to TRBJ2-7; D call uncertain. Germline loops: CDR1 MNHNS, CDR2 SASEGT. With 6 bases removed from V and 3 bases from J, the gap between germline ends came to 12 bases. This CDR3 spans 13 amino acids. For the CDR3, the DNA is TGTGCCAGCAGGGAACCAGGAAACTACGAGCAGTACTTC. Encoded protein: CASREPGNYEQYF.

V is TRBV7-2 and J is TRBJ2-1; D possibly corresponds to TRBD1 (5 bases). Germline CDR1 SGHTA, CDR2 FQGNSA. V gave up 6 bases and J gave up 6 bases, with 12 bases separating them. This CDR3 region has 13 residues. The CDR3 DNA reads TGTGCCAGCAGTCAAGGGGCCCCCAATGAGCAGTTCTTC. It is translated as CASSQGAPNEQFF.

This clone was picked up one time. The chain links TRBV12-1 to TRBJ1-5; the table's D gene call, TRBD1, was not cross checked with the DNA. TRBV12-1 is reported as a pseudogene. CDR3 length: 16 amino acids. This CDR3 reads CASRPIEWAANQPQHF. The CDR3 DNA sequence: TGTGCCAGCAGACCAATTGAATGGGCCGCCAATCAGCCCCAGCATTTT.

The rearrangement uses TRBV18 and TRBJ2-1; TRBD2 matches 7 bases. The germline gives CDR1 KGHSH, CDR2 LQKENI. The CDR3 length is 16 residues. Trimming cost V 2 bases and J 2 bases; bases outside gene matches: 6. The CDR3 DNA follows: TGTGCCAGCTCACCATTTGCGGGGGACCCCTACAATGAGCAGTTCTTC. Translation: CASSPFAGDPYNEQFF.

The rearrangement joins TRBV5-6 to TRBJ1-3; D call uncertain. Looked up from germline, CDR1 is SGHDT and CDR2 is YYEEEE. V dropped 4 bases and J dropped 5 bases, with 16 bases sitting between them. The CDR3 runs to 15 residues. DNA of the CDR3: TGTGCCAGCAGCCAGGTAGAGGGCGGCAGAAACACCATATATTTT. Amino acid sequence: CASSQVEGGRNTIYF.

The chain joins TRBV10-1 to TRBJ2-5; D ambiguous. Germline loops: CDR1 WNHNN, CDR2 SYGVQD (reference sequence). The CDR3 extends over 15 amino acids. The germline V and J ends were trimmed by 3 bases and 4 bases, with 15 bases remaining between them. The CDR3 coding sequence is TGCGCCAGCAGTGAAGGTCCCCATGGACGAGAGACCCAGTACTTC. This codes for CASSEGPHGRETQYF.

This clone was found a few times. The gene calls are TRBV5-4 and TRBJ2-2, with D maybe TRBD1 (5 bases). The CDR3 sequence is 16 residues long. Trimming removed 2 bases at V and 3 bases at J, with 14 bases between. Germline V gene data show CDR1 as SGHNT and CDR2 as YYREEE (reference sequence). CDR3 region: CASSFFRDSHTGELFF. The CDR3 nucleotides are TGTGCCAGCAGCTTTTTCAGGGATAGTCACACCGGGGAGCTGTTTTTT.

This CDR3 is CASSMRQKRQGAYGYTF. CDR3 nucleotide sequence: TGTGCCAGTAGTATGAGACAAAAGCGACAGGGTGCCTATGGCTACACCTTC. The genes are TRBV19 and TRBJ1-2; TRBD1 matches 7 bases. V was pared by 3 bases and J by 4 bases, with 14 bases of the junction left unmatched. Per the germline V gene, CDR1 is LNHDA and CDR2 is SQIVND (reference sequence). The CDR3 covers 17 residues.

The chain recombines TRBV7-8 with TRBJ1-5, with no clear D. Per the germline V gene, CDR1 is SGHVS and CDR2 is FQNEAQ. Deletions cut 1 base from V and 10 bases from J, with 5 bases between. The CDR3 covers 11 residues. In DNA form, the CDR3 reads TGTGCCAGCAGCTTAGATGGTCCCCAGCATTTT. It translates to CASSLDGPQHF.

The chain uses TRBV6-5 and TRBJ2-7; TRBD1 matches at 8 bases. The germline V gene encodes CDR1 MNHEY and CDR2 SVGAGI. With V trimmed by 2 bases and J by 3 bases, 6 bases remained unmatched. The CDR3 is made up of 15 amino acids. CDR3 sequence (DNA): TGTGCCAGCAGTTACGGGAGACAGGGGAACTACGAGCAGTACTTC. Its protein product is CASSYGRQGNYEQYF.

V gene TRBV18 combines with J gene TRBJ1-5, with 8 bases lining up with TRBD1. The germline V gene has CDR1 KGHSH and CDR2 LQKENI. The CDR3 has 16 amino acids. V gave up 5 bases and J gave up 5 bases; unmatched junction bases: 11. The CDR3 nucleotides are TGTGCCAGCTCATCAGGACAGGGTGGTTTCTATCAGCCCCAGCATTTT. The encoded protein is CASSSGQGGFYQPQHF.

The genes are TRBV7-2 and TRBJ2-5, with D unclear. The germline CDR1 and CDR2 sequences are SGHTA and FQGNSA. The V end was cut by 5 bases, the J end by 4 bases, with 17 bases between. The CDR3 covers 15 residues. CDR3 coding DNA: TGTGCCAGCAGCACTCAGGCGAGATTTCGAGAGACCCAGTACTTC. This encodes CASSTQARFRETQYF. The full variable domain, completed using reference TRBV7-2 and TRBJ2-5, is GAGVSQSPSNKVTEKGKDVELRCDPISGHTALYWYRQSLGQGLEFLIYFQGNSAPDKSGLPSDRFSAERTGGSVSTLTIQRTQQEDSAVYLCASSTQARFRETQYFGPGTRLLVL.

This chain links TRBV11-3 with TRBJ2-3; the match to TRBD2 covers 8 bases. The CDR3 extends over 16 amino acids. V shed 5 bases, J shed 4 bases, and the junction held 11 bases outside the gene matches. Per the germline V gene, CDR1 is SGHNT and CDR2 is YENEEA. The CDR3: CASSQGAGGRPDTQYF. The CDR3 DNA is TGTGCCAGCAGCCAAGGCGCGGGAGGACGCCCAGATACGCAGTATTTT. The whole variable domain, remainder taken from reference TRBV11-3 and TRBJ2-3, is EAGVVQSPRYKIIEKKQPVAFWCNPISGHNTLYWYLQNLGQGPELLIRYENEEAVDDSQLPKDRFSAERLKGVDSTLKIQPAELGDSAVYLCASSQGAGGRPDTQYFGPGTRLTVL.

V gene TRBV6-1 combines with J gene TRBJ2-7, with TRBD2 as a possible D gene (6 bases). There are 15 residues in the CDR3. CDR1 is MNHNS and CDR2 is SASEGT in the germline V gene. Trimming stripped 2 bases from V and 2 bases from J, with 13 bases between. CDR3 sequence: CASSESQGGPYEQYF. CDR3 coding DNA: TGTGCCAGCAGTGAATCGCAGGGAGGCCCCTACGAGCAGTACTTC.